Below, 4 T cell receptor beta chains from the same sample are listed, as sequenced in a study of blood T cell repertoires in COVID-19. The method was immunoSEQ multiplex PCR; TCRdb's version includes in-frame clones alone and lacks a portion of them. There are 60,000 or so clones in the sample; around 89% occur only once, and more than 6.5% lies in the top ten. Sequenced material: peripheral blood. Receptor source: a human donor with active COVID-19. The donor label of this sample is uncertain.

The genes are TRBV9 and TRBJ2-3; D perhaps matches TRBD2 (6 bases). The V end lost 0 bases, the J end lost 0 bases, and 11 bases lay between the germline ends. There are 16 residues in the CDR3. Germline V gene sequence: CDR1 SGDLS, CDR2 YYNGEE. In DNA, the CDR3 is TGTGCCAGCAGCGTAGGTTCTAGCGAGAGCACAGATACGCAGTATTTT. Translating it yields CASSVGSSESTDTQYF.

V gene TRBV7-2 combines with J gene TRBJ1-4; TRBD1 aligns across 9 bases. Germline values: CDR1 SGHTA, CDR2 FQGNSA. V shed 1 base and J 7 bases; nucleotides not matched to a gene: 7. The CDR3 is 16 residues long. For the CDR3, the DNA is TGTGCCAGCAGCTTAGTACAGGGGGCGCTTATTGAAAAACTGTTTTTT. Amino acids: CASSLVQGALIEKLFF.

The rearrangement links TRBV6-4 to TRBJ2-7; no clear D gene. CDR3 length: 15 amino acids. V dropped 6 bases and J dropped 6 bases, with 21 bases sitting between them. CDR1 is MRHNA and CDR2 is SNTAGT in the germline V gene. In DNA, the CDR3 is TGTGCCAGCAGGTATCCGGGTCCCCCCGAAGGCGAGCAGTACTTC. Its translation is CASRYPGPPEGEQYF.

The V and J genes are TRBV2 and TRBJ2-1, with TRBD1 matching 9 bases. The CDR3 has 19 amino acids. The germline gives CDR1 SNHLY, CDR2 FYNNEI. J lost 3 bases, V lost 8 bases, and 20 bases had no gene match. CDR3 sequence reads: CASGGRQGGRTGGYNEQFF. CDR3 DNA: TGTGCCAGCGGAGGGAGACAGGGGGGGAGAACGGGAGGCTACAATGAGCAGTTCTTC.